The 2 T cell receptor beta chains listed next were all sequenced from one sample in a study of CD8 T cells in ankylosing spondylitis. Using its own MiXCR run on the 5' RACE reads, TCRdb lists one record per CDR3 protein. The sample carries about 260,000 distinct CDR3 sequences, about 19% recorded once. Sequences were obtained from blood, either unsorted or a sorted T cell fraction (not recorded which). The receptor source for this set is a male donor with ankylosing spondylitis or in good health (not recorded which).

This clonotype was seen many times. J is TRBJ2-3 and V is TRBV28; D is possibly TRBD2 (6 bases). The CDR3 is 18 amino acids. Per the germline V gene, CDR1 is MDHEN and CDR2 is SYDVKM. The V end lost 5 bases, the J end lost 3 bases, and 24 bases lay between the germline ends. The CDR3 loop is CASSPRAGWAIETDTQYF. The CDR3 DNA reads TGTGCCAGCAGTCCAAGGGCGGGATGGGCGATTGAGACAGATACGCAGTATTTT.

This clonotype was detected ten times or more. CDR3 in DNA: TGTGCCAGCAGCCAAGATGGGGCGGGGGCCCCCTACAATGAGCAGTTCTTC. This sequence encodes CASSQDGAGAPYNEQFF. J is TRBJ2-1 and V is TRBV4-2, with a weak D call TRBD2 (7 bases). V lost 0 bases and J 2 bases, leaving 14 bases between the germline ends. The CDR3 is 17 residues long. Germline V gene data show CDR1 as LGHNA and CDR2 as YNFKEQ.